Listed below are T cell receptor beta chains from one sample, sequenced in a study of T cells after yellow fever vaccination. Using its own MiXCR run on the 5' RACE reads, TCRdb lists one record per CDR3 protein. Found here are over 45,000 distinct CDR3 sequences, around 5.4% of them singletons; the top ten hold roughly a third. Sample: PBMCs, either bulk or a sorted T-cell subset (CD4+, CD8+, memory, or dextramer-sorted; not recorded which), taken on the day of the yellow fever booster vaccination. The source of these receptors is a man in his late teens or twenties who received the YFV17D yellow fever vaccine. The CDR3 runs from the conserved cysteine through the conserved F or W. The D gene is left open where the match is weak. Size tells how often a clone was seen (once, few, many) or the class of an expanded clone, and some rows leave it out.

v_call	j_call	clone_size	d_call	cdr3_aa	cdr3_nt
TRBV5-1	TRBJ2-7	many	TRBD1	CASSLGPGGEFYEQYF	TGCGCCAGCAGCTTGGGACCAGGGGGCGAATTCTACGAGCAGTACTTC
TRBV4-1	TRBJ1-2	.	.	CASSQPGVGYTF	TGCGCCAGCAGCCAACCAGGGGTGGGCTACACCTTC
TRBV7-2	TRBJ2-5	.	TRBD1	CASSLQQGFPETQYF	TGTGCCAGCAGCTTACAACAGGGGTTCCCAGAGACCCAGTACTTC
TRBV24-1	TRBJ2-2	.	TRBD1	CATSDAGQGEELFF	TGTGCCACCAGTGATGCGGGACAGGGTGAGGAGCTGTTTTTT
TRBV6-6	TRBJ2-3	many	.	CASSYWRPTDTQYF	TGTGCCAGCAGTTACTGGCGACCCACAGATACGCAGTATTTT
TRBV13	TRBJ2-3	.	.	CASSLGLSEEYF	TGTGCCAGCAGCCTCGGACTAAGCGAGGAGTATTTT
TRBV7-9	TRBJ2-7	few	.	CASSLAVAGPWGEQYF	TGTGCCAGCAGCTTAGCAGTGGCGGGGCCCTGGGGTGAGCAGTACTTC
TRBV20-1	TRBJ1-5	many	.	CSARVPNQEGRPQHF	TGCAGTGCTAGAGTTCCTAATCAGGAGGGACGGCCCCAGCATTTT
TRBV6-5	TRBJ1-1	.	.	CASSYSRQDTEAFF	TGTGCCAGCAGTTACTCTAGACAGGACACTGAAGCTTTCTTT
TRBV12-3/TRBV12-4	TRBJ2-3	many	TRBD2	CASSLWGGEADTQYF	TGTGCCAGCAGTTTATGGGGGGGAGAGGCAGATACGCAGTATTTT
TRBV6-4	TRBJ2-7	few	.	CASPGSTYEQYF	TGTGCCAGCCCCGGGTCAACCTACGAGCAGTACTTC
TRBV12-3/TRBV12-4	TRBJ1-5	few	.	CASSLGYVSNQPQHF	TGTGCCAGCAGTTTGGGCTACGTTAGCAATCAGCCCCAGCATTTT
TRBV3-1	TRBJ1-2	few	.	CASSQELANYGYTF	TGTGCCAGCAGCCAAGAGCTGGCTAACTATGGCTACACCTTC
TRBV15	TRBJ1-2	.	.	CATSRAGRVYGYTF	TGTGCCACCAGCAGAGCGGGGAGGGTCTATGGCTACACCTTC
TRBV12-3/TRBV12-4	TRBJ1-5	few	.	CASSSDGGMSQPQHF	TGTGCCAGCAGTTCAGACGGGGGTATGTCCCAGCCCCAGCATTTT
TRBV9	TRBJ2-5	.	.	CASSVGGSPRETQYF	TGTGCCAGCAGCGTAGGTGGGAGTCCTAGAGAGACCCAGTACTTC
TRBV6-2/TRBV6-3	TRBJ2-3	few	TRBD2	CASSYLGLAGGTDTQYF	TGTGCCAGCAGTTACTTGGGACTAGCGGGGGGGACAGATACGCAGTATTTT
TRBV29-1	TRBJ2-3	many	.	CSVEWDTPDTQYF	TGCAGCGTTGAGTGGGACACGCCAGATACGCAGTATTTT
TRBV6-4	TRBJ2-3	many	.	CASSDLGGGTDTQYF	TGTGCCAGCAGTGACTTGGGCGGGGGCACAGATACGCAGTATTTT
TRBV20-1	TRBJ2-1	few	TRBD2	CSSTSGAYNEQFF	TGCAGTTCCACTAGCGGGGCCTACAATGAGCAGTTCTTC
TRBV7-9	TRBJ2-1	.	.	CASSYQGFRDNEQFF	TGTGCCAGCAGCTATCAGGGCTTTAGGGACAATGAGCAGTTCTTC
TRBV6-5	TRBJ1-2	.	TRBD1	CASSYGTGGDYGYTF	TGTGCCAGCAGTTACGGGACAGGGGGCGACTATGGCTACACCTTC
TRBV5-1	TRBJ2-7	.	TRBD2	CASSEASGTYEQYF	TGCGCCAGCAGCGAGGCTAGCGGGACCTACGAGCAGTACTTC
TRBV12-3/TRBV12-4	TRBJ1-1	.	TRBD1	CASSPGEGANTEAFF	TGTGCCAGCAGCCCCGGGGAGGGGGCGAACACTGAAGCTTTCTTT
TRBV4-1	TRBJ2-5	few	TRBD2	CASRSSGGQETQYF	TGCGCCAGCAGATCTAGCGGGGGCCAAGAGACCCAGTACTTC
TRBV20-1	TRBJ2-7	many	.	CSASRLYEQYF	TGCAGTGCTAGTAGACTATACGAGCAGTACTTC
TRBV5-1	TRBJ2-5	.	TRBD1	CASSLVNRGKETQYF	TGCGCCAGCAGCTTGGTTAACAGGGGGAAAGAGACCCAGTACTTC
TRBV27	TRBJ2-5	many	.	CASSPRQDVKTQYF	TGTGCCAGCAGTCCCCGACAGGACGTGAAGACCCAGTACTTC
TRBV6-6	TRBJ1-5	.	.	CASSFKAGHGEMGNQPRHF	TGTGCCAGCAGTTTTAAGGCGGGGCATGGGGAAATGGGAAATCAGCCCCGGCATTTT
TRBV5-4	TRBJ2-5	.	TRBD1	CASSSGQRQETQYF	TGTGCCAGCAGCTCGGGACAGCGCCAAGAGACCCAGTACTTC
TRBV9	TRBJ1-1	many	TRBD1	CASSEPPGTGSEAFF	TGTGCCAGCAGCGAACCCCCCGGGACAGGGTCGGAAGCTTTCTTT
TRBV7-9	TRBJ2-5	few	.	CASREGKETQYF	TGTGCCAGCAGAGAGGGAAAAGAGACCCAGTACTTC
TRBV5-6	TRBJ2-2	few	TRBD2	CASSSRGGGELFF	TGTGCCAGCAGCTCCCGGGGGGGCGGGGAGCTGTTTTTT
TRBV5-1	TRBJ2-3	many	TRBD1	CASSLGDRETDTQYF	TGCGCCAGCAGCTTGGGGGACAGGGAGACAGATACGCAGTATTTT
TRBV19	TRBJ2-2	few	.	CASSMRHINTGELFF	TGTGCCAGTAGTATGAGACATATTAACACCGGGGAGCTGTTTTTT
TRBV9	TRBJ2-1	many	TRBD2	CASAPGTSGGAWNEQFF	TGTGCCAGCGCCCCCGGGACTAGCGGGGGGGCCTGGAATGAGCAGTTCTTC
TRBV9	TRBJ1-1	.	.	CASSPSTGGTPPEAFF	TGTGCCAGCAGCCCGAGTACTGGTGGGACGCCTCCCGAAGCTTTCTTT
TRBV7-2	TRBJ2-3	many	.	CASSFQPAGEADTQYF	TGTGCCAGCAGCTTCCAACCCGCGGGCGAAGCAGATACGCAGTATTTT
TRBV12-3/TRBV12-4	TRBJ2-7	many	.	CASSHRVAYEQYF	TGTGCCAGCAGCCATAGGGTAGCGTACGAGCAGTACTTC
TRBV20-1	TRBJ2-7	many	TRBD1	CSASRRDREAYEQYF	TGCAGTGCTAGTAGAAGGGACAGGGAGGCCTACGAGCAGTACTTC
TRBV7-9	TRBJ2-7	many	.	CASSKHSTGPRSEEQYF	TGTGCCAGCAGCAAGCACTCTACAGGCCCCCGATCGGAGGAGCAGTACTTC
TRBV20-1	TRBJ2-1	few	TRBD2	CSGRGASGGAEQFF	TGCAGTGGCAGAGGTGCTAGCGGGGGGGCTGAGCAGTTCTTC
TRBV5-6	TRBJ1-2	.	.	CASSLGGQGSTPYHGYTF	TGTGCCAGCAGCTTGGGCGGGCAGGGTAGTACGCCCTATCATGGCTACACCTTC
TRBV5-5	TRBJ1-6	few	.	CASSSRGAGLYNSPLHF	TGTGCCAGCAGCTCCCGGGGCGCGGGACTTTATAATTCACCCCTCCACTTT
TRBV29-1	TRBJ1-1	many	.	CSVEEIGRESRSEAFF	TGCAGCGTTGAAGAAATAGGGAGGGAGTCCAGGTCTGAAGCTTTCTTT
TRBV12-3/TRBV12-4	TRBJ2-7	many	TRBD2	CASSLVGGFYEQYF	TGTGCCAGCAGTTTAGTCGGGGGGTTCTACGAGCAGTACTTC
TRBV7-3	TRBJ2-1	many	.	CASSTSGVVNEQFF	TGTGCCAGCAGCACCTCAGGGGTCGTCAATGAGCAGTTCTTC
TRBV7-8	TRBJ2-1	few	TRBD2	CASSFSGGFGNEQFF	TGTGCCAGCAGTTTTAGCGGGGGGTTTGGAAATGAGCAGTTCTTC